Ten or more counts support the clone carrying this T cell receptor (beta chain). What it binds is not known. The sample comes from a study of identical twins. V was pared by 5 bases and J by 8 bases, with 8 bases between. The germline CDR1 and CDR2 sequences are DFQATT and SNEGSKA (reference sequence). The CDR3 runs to 10 residues. Study conclusions and caveats: The abundant beta clonotypes from cord blood had fewer insertions, and memory repertoires had none of this.

TCRdb re-derived calls from the 5' RACE reads in MiXCR, one entry per CDR3 protein. The table shows 200,000 to 250,000 distinct CDR3 sequences, with roughly 7.1% occurring only once. The sample was also reused in another study, on T cells expressing NK-cell markers. This second report adds: Researchers report these clonotypes also headed the CD3+CD56-NKG2C+ fraction in four donors.

The receptor comes from a woman aged 18 to 35 in good health. Specimen: CD8+ T cells sorted from blood. The chain recombines TRBV20-1 with TRBJ2-3; D ambiguous. DNA for the CDR3: TGCAGTGCTTGGCTTGGTACGCAGTATTTT. Amino acid sequence: CSAWLGTQYF.